The 24 T cell receptor beta chains given below trace back to one sample, sequenced in a study of T cell changes during pregnancy in multiple sclerosis. Method: immunoSEQ multiplex PCR; TCRdb's copy keeps in-frame clones and lacks some. The top ten clones hold just under 0.2% of a sample with approximately 60,000 clones, roughly 94% of them seen once. The sequences come from CD4+ T cells from peripheral blood mononuclear cells, collected in the second trimester of pregnancy. These receptors were collected from a female donor with multiple sclerosis, enrolled in a pregnancy study.

In its sample, this clone was seen once. V and J are TRBV30 and TRBJ1-2; D might be TRBD1 (5 bases). Germline CDR1 GTSNPN, CDR2 SVGIG (reference sequence). The CDR3 consists of 15 residues. Trimming pared 3 bases from V and 4 bases from J, leaving 18 bases between. CDR3 loop: CAWSLRGPRGYGYTF. For the CDR3, the DNA is TGTGCCTGGAGCCTAAGGGGACCGCGGGGCTATGGCTACACCTTC.

Worth noting for this clone: This specimen includes other DNA sequences encoding the same CDR3. The V call is TRBV19, the J call TRBJ1-1; D not resolved. Trimming removed 5 bases from V and 1 base from J, with 8 bases in between. Germline loops: CDR1 LNHDA, CDR2 SQIVND (reference sequence). This CDR3 comprises 13 residues. The CDR3 loop is CASSPTQNTEAFF. The CDR3 bases are TGTGCCAGTAGTCCGACACAGAACACTGAAGCTTTCTTT.

This clone was seen just once. This chain joins TRBV6-1 and TRBJ2-1; D may be TRBD2 (5 bases). The V end lost 5 bases, the J end lost 0 bases, and 11 bases lay between the germline ends. The CDR3 is 15 residues long. Per germline, CDR1 MNHNS and CDR2 SASEGT. DNA for the CDR3: TGTGCCAGCAGTCCCCTGGCGGGCTCCTACAATGAGCAGTTCTTC. It yields the protein CASSPLAGSYNEQFF.

This clone showed up just a few times. V usage is TRBV6-1 and J usage is TRBJ1-2; D is perhaps TRBD1 (5 bases). The CDR3 loop spans 14 amino acids. Germline V gives CDR1 MNHNS, CDR2 SASEGT. Trimming removed 10 bases at V and 6 bases at J, with 21 bases between. CDR3 in DNA: TGTGCCACCCAGCCTTGGAGGGGCGATCATGGCTACACCTTC. Translation gives CATQPWRGDHGYTF.

The chain carries TRBV7-8 and TRBJ1-5; 9 positions match TRBD1. V was clipped by 4 bases and J by 7 bases; unmatched bases: 14. Germline CDR1 and CDR2: SGHVS and FQNEAQ. The CDR3 has 17 residues. The CDR3 spells CASSSARTGAASQPQHF. DNA of the CDR3: TGTGCCAGCAGCTCAGCTAGGACAGGGGCCGCTTCCCAGCCCCAGCATTTT.

This clone was counted between two and nine times. The CDR3 sequence: CASRRTGGGYGYTF. The CDR3 region has the DNA TGTGCCAGCAGAAGGACAGGGGGCGGCTATGGCTACACCTTC. The chain employs TRBV5-4 and TRBJ1-2; 11 bases are shared with TRBD1. The CDR3 totals 14 residues. V shed 5 bases and J 4 bases; nucleotides not matched to a gene: 4. Germline V gene lookup returns CDR1 SGHNT and CDR2 YYREEE (reference sequence).

This chain links TRBV30 with TRBJ1-3; 11 positions match TRBD1. The V gene end was trimmed by 7 bases and the J gene end by 2 bases; junction bases not matched to a gene: 13. Germline assignment: CDR1 GTSNPN and CDR2 SVGIG (reference sequence). This CDR3 is 17 amino acids long. CDR3 nucleotides: TGTGCCTTAACCCCGGGACAGGGGGTCACTACTGGAAACACCATATATTTT. Encoded protein: CALTPGQGVTTGNTIYF.

The genes are TRBV5-1 and TRBJ2-5; 13 bases map to TRBD2. The CDR3 runs to 16 residues. The V and J ends lost 4 bases and 2 bases, in that order; junction bases with no gene match: 5. Germline values: CDR1 SGHRS, CDR2 YFSETQ. The CDR3 is CASSGGTSGVQETQYF. CDR3 DNA: TGCGCCAGCAGCGGAGGGACTAGCGGGGTACAAGAGACCCAGTACTTC. Combining the CDR3 with reference TRBV5-1 and TRBJ2-5 gives the whole variable domain KAGVTQTPRYLIKTRGQQVTLSCSPISGHRSVSWYQQTPGQGLQFLFEYFSETQRNKGNFPGRFSGRQFSNSRSEMNVSTLELGDSALYLCASSGGTSGVQETQYFGPGTRLLVL.

The rearrangement links TRBV5-1 to TRBJ1-2; 9 bases map to TRBD1. Germline V gene sequence: CDR1 SGHRS, CDR2 YFSETQ. The CDR3 is 16 residues long. The ends lost 4 bases at V and 0 bases at J; junction bases unmatched: 7. The CDR3 loop is CASSRTGGRANYGYTF. Here the CDR3 DNA reads TGCGCCAGCAGCCGAACAGGGGGCCGAGCTAACTATGGCTACACCTTC. The full variable domain, rest sourced from reference TRBV5-1 and TRBJ1-2, is KAGVTQTPRYLIKTRGQQVTLSCSPISGHRSVSWYQQTPGQGLQFLFEYFSETQRNKGNFPGRFSGRQFSNSRSEMNVSTLELGDSALYLCASSRTGGRANYGYTFGSGTRLTVV.

This clone was observed once. This chain uses TRBV5-5 with TRBJ2-6; 7 nucleotides match TRBD2. CDR3 length: 19 amino acids. V lost 2 bases to trimming and J lost 0 bases; unmatched junction nucleotides: 11. Germline CDR1 and CDR2: SGHKS and YYEKEE (reference sequence). The CDR3 loop is CASSFLAGEPSSGANVLTF. CDR3 bases: TGTGCCAGCAGCTTTTTAGCGGGCGAACCGTCCTCTGGGGCCAACGTCCTGACTTTC.

The chain uses TRBV5-4 and TRBJ2-3; TRBD2 agrees at 7 bases. The germline gives CDR1 SGHNT, CDR2 YYREEE (reference sequence). The CDR3 contains 15 residues. Trimming took 0 bases from V and 4 from J; bases not matched to a gene: 5. The CDR3 region has the DNA TGTGCCAGCAGCTTGGTACGCGGGGGAGCAGATACGCAGTATTTT. Translated: CASSLVRGGADTQYF.

This chain links TRBV28 with TRBJ2-5; 9 bases are a match to TRBD1. The CDR3 totals 15 residues. CDR1 is MDHEN and CDR2 is SYDVKM in the germline V gene. V lost 3 bases to trimming and J lost 6 bases; unmatched junction nucleotides: 8. The CDR3 DNA is TGTGCCAGCAGTTTTGAAGCGGGACAGGGTAAGACCCAGTACTTC. It encodes CASSFEAGQGKTQYF.

This chain uses TRBV9 with TRBJ2-3; tentative D call: TRBD1 (6 bases). In germline, CDR1 is SGDLS, CDR2 YYNGEE. Trimming took off 7 bases at V and 2 bases at J, with 20 bases between the two ends. The CDR3 runs to 16 residues. CDR3 loop: CASSKLDRGITDTQYF. In nucleotides, the CDR3 is TGTGCCAGCTCCAAACTCGATAGGGGGATCACAGATACGCAGTATTTT.

The chain combines TRBV27 with TRBJ2-5, with D uncertain. The ends were cut back, 4 bases at V and 2 bases at J, with 8 bases in the middle. Germline V lookup: CDR1 MNHEY, CDR2 SMNVEV (reference sequence). The CDR3 is made up of 13 amino acids. The DNA for the CDR3 is TGTGCCAGCAGTTGGTCACAGCAAGAGACCCAGTACTTC. Translating it yields CASSWSQQETQYF.

CDR3 sequence (DNA): TGTGCCAGCAACCGGAGGCCTAAGCAGGGGGCGAATGAGCAGTTCTTC. Translation gives CASNRRPKQGANEQFF. The rearrangement uses TRBV6-4 and TRBJ2-1; 8 bases agree with TRBD1. Germline V gene lookup returns CDR1 MRHNA and CDR2 SNTAGT. Trimming took 7 bases from V and 7 from J; bases not matched to a gene: 15. This CDR3 comprises 16 residues.

The genes are TRBV18 and TRBJ1-3; D perhaps matches TRBD1 (6 bases). The germline gives CDR1 KGHSH, CDR2 LQKENI. Trimming cost V 1 base and J 4 bases, with 11 bases left between them. The CDR3 has 15 amino acids. CDR3 nucleotide sequence: TGTGCCAGCTCACCACGGGACACAGTCGGAAACACCATATATTTT. Translation: CASSPRDTVGNTIYF.

The V call is TRBV6-5, the J call TRBJ1-3, with TRBD1 matching 7 bases. This CDR3 has 14 residues. Looked up from germline, CDR1 is MNHEY and CDR2 is SVGAGI. With 5 bases clipped from V and 4 bases from J, the junction kept 5 bases outside the gene matches. CDR3 coding DNA: TGTGCCAGCAGTCCACAGGGGTCGGGAAACACCATATATTTT. Translating it yields CASSPQGSGNTIYF.

The chain recombines TRBV15 with TRBJ1-2, with 9 nucleotides matching TRBD1. The CDR3 has 14 amino acids. Germline values: CDR1 LNHNV, CDR2 YYDKDF (reference sequence). V was pared by 0 bases and J by 6 bases, with 2 bases of the junction left unmatched. Here the CDR3 reads CATSREDRGHGYTF. The CDR3 nucleotides read TGTGCCACCAGCAGAGAGGACAGGGGACATGGCTACACCTTC.

The V gene is TRBV2, the J gene TRBJ1-4, with 9 bases identical to TRBD1. Trimming removed 4 bases from V and 5 bases from J; junction bases left unmatched: 2. Per germline, CDR1 SNHLY and CDR2 FYNNEI. The CDR3 totals 14 residues. The CDR3 DNA reads TGTGCCAGCAGTGCTGACAGGGGGAATGAAAAACTGTTTTTT. It specifies CASSADRGNEKLFF.

In its sample, this clone was seen once. The chain joins TRBV29-1 to TRBJ2-2; D may be TRBD2 (5 bases). CDR3 size: 15 residues. Looked up from germline, CDR1 is SQVTM and CDR2 is ANQGSEA. V lost 4 bases to trimming and J lost 0 bases, with 12 bases between them. The CDR3 is CSVGIGGANTGELFF. The CDR3 nucleotides read TGCAGCGTTGGTATTGGAGGAGCGAACACCGGGGAGCTGTTTTTT.

This rearrangement joins TRBV21-1 to TRBJ1-4; TRBD1 is the table's D call and was not checked against the DNA. TRBV21-1 is reported as a pseudogene. This CDR3 contains 12 residues. CDR3 coding DNA: TGTGCCAGCAGGAGACAACCGGAAAAACTGTTTTTT. Its translation is CASRRQPEKLFF.

V usage is TRBV10-3 and J usage is TRBJ1-4; 11 bases match TRBD1. The CDR3 totals 15 residues. V shed 3 bases and J 5 bases; nucleotides not matched to a gene: 2. Germline CDR1 ENHRY, CDR2 SYGVKD. In nucleotides, the CDR3 is TGTGCCATCAGTGATTGGGACAGGGGGAATGAAAAACTGTTTTTT. Encoded protein: CAISDWDRGNEKLFF.

The rearrangement links TRBV11-2 to TRBJ2-7, with unresolved D. This CDR3 is 12 amino acids long. The germline CDR1 and CDR2 sequences are SGHAT and FQNNGV. V was shortened by 1 base and J by 4 bases, with 5 bases between the two germline ends. The CDR3 loop is CASSLARYEQYF. The CDR3 bases are TGTGCCAGCAGCTTAGCCAGATACGAGCAGTACTTC.

V is TRBV4-2 and J is TRBJ2-2, with TRBD2 matching 15 bases. Unmatched junction bases numbered 7, after V lost 8 bases and J lost 0 bases. Germline assignment: CDR1 LGHNA and CDR2 YNFKEQ. This CDR3 comprises 18 residues. The CDR3 reads CASLPGLAGGPNTGELFF. The CDR3 coding sequence is TGTGCCAGCTTACCGGGACTAGCGGGAGGACCGAACACCGGGGAGCTGTTTTTT.